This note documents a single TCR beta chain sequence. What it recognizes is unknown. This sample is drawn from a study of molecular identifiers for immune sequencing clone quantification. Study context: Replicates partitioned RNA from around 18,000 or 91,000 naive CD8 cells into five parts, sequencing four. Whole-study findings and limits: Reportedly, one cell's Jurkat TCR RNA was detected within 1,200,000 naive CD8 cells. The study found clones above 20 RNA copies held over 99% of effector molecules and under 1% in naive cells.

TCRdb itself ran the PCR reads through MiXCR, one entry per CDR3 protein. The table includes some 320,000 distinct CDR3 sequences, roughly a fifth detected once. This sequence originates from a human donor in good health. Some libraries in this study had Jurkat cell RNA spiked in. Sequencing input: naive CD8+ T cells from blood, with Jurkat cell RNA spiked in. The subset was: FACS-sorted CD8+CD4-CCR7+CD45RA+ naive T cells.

The CDR3: CASSFWGANIGQYF. The CDR3 DNA reads as TGTGCCAGCAGCTTCTGGGGAGCCAATATAGGCCAGTACTTC. The V call is TRBV5-6, the J call TRBJ2-5; possibly TRBD2 for D (5 bases). With 2 bases removed from V and 10 bases from J, the gap between germline ends came to 18 bases. CDR1 SGHDT and CDR2 YYEEEE come from the germline V gene. CDR3 length: 14 amino acids.